A single sample is the source of the 15 T cell receptor beta chains below, sequenced in a study of T cells in Graves' hyperthyroidism and ophthalmopathy. RNA transcripts provided the source from which TCR beta CDR3 regions were amplified. The TCR CDR3 first-round RT-PCR relied on the HTBI primer set. TCRdb redid the calling of the multiplex PCR reads with MiXCR, one entry per CDR3 protein. The data show around 350,000 distinct CDR3 sequences, approximately 19% seen once. Sequencing was done on a sample of blood. The receptors come from a woman under 30 with Graves' hyperthyroidism.

This clonotype was seen many times. The chain couples TRBV10-3 to TRBJ2-7; tentatively, D is TRBD2 (5 bases). Germline V lookup: CDR1 ENHRY, CDR2 SYGVKD. Between the trimmed V and J ends, which lost 3 bases and 4 bases, there was a span of 13 bases. This CDR3 comprises 14 residues. CDR3 loop: CAISDPGLRYEQYF. CDR3 DNA: TGTGCCATCAGTGACCCGGGGTTGAGATACGAGCAGTACTTC.

Worth noting for this clonotype: Germline is not matched at one junction end, which may reflect a read error. This chain uses TRBV29-1 with TRBJ1-2, with 7 bases aligning to TRBD1. This CDR3 is 14 amino acids long. Germline CDR1 and CDR2: SQVTM and ANQGSEA. DNA for the CDR3: TGCAGCGTTGAAACAGGGGTACCTAACTATGGTTACACCTTC. Translated, it gives CSVETGVPNYGYTF.

This clonotype was observed many times. V and J are TRBV2 and TRBJ1-5; D gene ambiguous. V was cut by 2 bases and J by 4 bases, with 6 bases left in between. Per the germline V gene, CDR1 is SNHLY and CDR2 is FYNNEI. The CDR3 covers 13 residues. For the CDR3, the DNA is TGTGCCAGCAGTGAAATCAGGAATCAGCCCCAGCATTTT. Translating gives CASSEIRNQPQHF.

The V call is TRBV30, the J call TRBJ1-1, with D unresolved. The CDR3 is made up of 13 amino acids. The germline V and J ends were trimmed by 3 bases and 3 bases, with 11 bases remaining between them. Germline CDR1 is GTSNPN and CDR2 is SVGIG (reference sequence). The CDR3 region is CAWSPQRDTEAFF. CDR3 coding DNA: TGTGCCTGGAGCCCTCAACGGGACACTGAAGCTTTCTTT. Drawing the rest from reference TRBV30 and TRBJ1-1, the complete variable domain is SQTIHQWPATLVQPVGSPLSLECTVEGTSNPNLYWYRQAAGRGLQLLFYSVGIGQISSEVPQNLSASRPQDRQFILSSKKLLLSDSGFYLCAWSPQRDTEAFFGQGTRLTVV.

This clonotype was seen many times. The J gene is TRBJ2-2, the V gene TRBV27; D gene unclear. Germline-derived CDR1 and CDR2 are MNHEY and SMNVEV (reference sequence). CDR3 length: 17 residues. The ends were cut back, 3 bases at V and 0 bases at J, with 14 bases in the middle. CDR3 residues: CASSFSPPPANTGELFF. The CDR3 nucleotides read TGTGCCAGCAGTTTCTCCCCCCCCCCAGCGAACACCGGGGAGCTGTTTTTT.

In its sample, this clonotype was seen many times. CDR3 in amino acids: CASSWTGSEAFF. For the CDR3, the DNA is TGTGCCAGCAGTTGGACCGGATCTGAAGCTTTCTTT. The chain employs TRBV12-3 or TRBV12-4 and TRBJ1-1; D not certain. V shed 4 bases and J shed 6 bases, with 9 bases lying between them. The CDR3 sequence is 12 residues long.

This rearrangement joins TRBV12-3 or TRBV12-4 to TRBJ2-3, with 11 positions matching TRBD2. With 4 bases clipped from V and 0 bases from J, the junction kept 0 bases outside the gene matches. The CDR3 contains 15 residues. CDR3 sequence reads: CASSSSGGSTDTQYF. DNA for the CDR3: TGTGCCAGCAGTTCTAGCGGGGGGAGCACAGATACGCAGTATTTT.

This clonotype was picked up many times. CDR3 sequence (DNA): TGTGCCAGCCGGTACAGGGGATACGAGAACACTGAAGCTTTCTTT. Translating gives CASRYRGYENTEAFF. The chain is built from TRBV19 and TRBJ1-1, with TRBD1 matching over 7 bases. Losses at the gene ends were 9 bases for V and 1 base for J; bases not matched to a gene: 11. Germline V gene sequence: CDR1 LNHDA, CDR2 SQIVND (reference sequence). CDR3 length: 15 amino acids.

In its sample, this clonotype was seen many times. V gene TRBV10-3 combines with J gene TRBJ2-5; a weak D match, TRBD2 (7 bases). The ends were cut back, 10 bases at V and 4 bases at J, with 22 bases in the middle. The germline V gene encodes CDR1 ENHRY and CDR2 SYGVKD. The CDR3 runs 15 residues. In DNA form, the CDR3 reads TGTGCCACCAAAGGGGGGGTTTCAGGAGGAGAGACCCAGTACTTC. It is translated as CATKGGVSGGETQYF.

On this clonotype itself: A read error may explain this, as a much larger clone is one base away. The rearrangement uses TRBV9 and TRBJ1-5; D gene uncertain. From germline, CDR1 is SGDLS and CDR2 YYNGEE. Trimming shortened V by 4 bases and J by 7 bases, and 21 bases separated the two germline ends. The CDR3 is 16 residues long. CDR3: CASSSSPLAPGQPQHF. CDR3 in DNA: TGTGCCAGCAGCTCCAGCCCACTCGCCCCGGGGCAGCCCCAGCATTTT.

The chain combines TRBV20-1 with TRBJ2-5; TRBD2 matches at 8 bases. Germline V gives CDR1 DFQATT, CDR2 SNEGSKA (reference sequence). Trimming at V came to 7 bases and at J to 3 bases, leaving 7 bases not matched to a gene. This CDR3 is 13 amino acids long. Here the CDR3 reads CSVSGGPKETQYF. The CDR3 DNA sequence: TGCAGTGTTTCGGGGGGGCCGAAAGAGACCCAGTACTTC.

This clonotype was detected ten times or more. The gene calls are TRBV29-1 and TRBJ1-1, with a tentative D call TRBD1 (5 bases). The germline gives CDR1 SQVTM, CDR2 ANQGSEA. Trimming stripped 5 bases from V and 6 bases from J, with 16 bases between. The CDR3 is 13 residues long. This chain's CDR3 is CSVPTDNGAEAFF. For the CDR3, the DNA is TGCAGCGTTCCGACAGACAATGGCGCTGAAGCTTTCTTT.

Many counts were recorded for this clonotype. The V call is TRBV24-1, the J call TRBJ2-5, with 7 bases fitting TRBD2. CDR1 is KGHDR and CDR2 is SFDVKD in the germline V gene. The junction had 7 bases not matched to a gene; V was cut back by 3 bases and J by 4 bases. This CDR3 is built from 15 residues. The CDR3 here is CATSDPGLVGETQYF. Written as DNA, the CDR3 is TGTGCCACCAGTGATCCTGGACTAGTAGGAGAGACCCAGTACTTC.

A note on this clonotype: A clone one base away is much larger, so this may be a read error. Written as DNA, the CDR3 is TGTGCCAGCAGCGGACAGGGTTTCTATGGCGACACCTTC. Translated: CASSGQGFYGDTF. The chain joins TRBV9 to TRBJ1-2; the match to TRBD1 covers 7 bases. The CDR3 is 13 residues long. Germline values: CDR1 SGDLS, CDR2 YYNGEE.

This clonotype was observed many times. The chain links TRBV27 to TRBJ1-1; 8 bases line up with TRBD1. This CDR3 region has 16 residues. The germline gives CDR1 MNHEY, CDR2 SMNVEV (reference sequence). Losses at the gene ends were 2 bases for V and 4 bases for J; bases not matched to a gene: 9. CDR3 sequence: CASSLRQGAGSTEAFF. CDR3 DNA sequence: TGTGCCAGCAGTTTACGGCAGGGGGCAGGTAGCACTGAAGCTTTCTTT.